This entry describes one T cell receptor beta chain. With V trimmed by 4 bases and J by 2 bases, 8 bases remained unmatched. The CDR3 extends over 15 amino acids. CDR1 and CDR2 (germline): MNHEY, SVGAGI. This entry belongs to a study of T cells after yellow fever vaccination. In TCRdb, the 5' RACE reads were re-called with MiXCR into one record per CDR3 protein. This sample has 450,000 to 550,000 distinct CDR3 sequences; about 19% occur once, and the top ten carry over 11%. Source: PBMCs, taken 15 days after the yellow fever booster vaccination. This chain joins TRBV6-5 and TRBJ2-7, with TRBD1 matching 7 bases. This receptor was identified in a man aged 30 to 45 who received the YFV17D yellow fever vaccine. In DNA form, the CDR3 reads TGTGCCAGCAGTTGGGCAGGGGGAAAGGCCTACGAGCAGTACTTC. Translation gives CASSWAGGKAYEQYF.